This T cell receptor (beta chain) was sequenced for a study of T cell changes during pregnancy in multiple sclerosis. Germline V gene lookup returns CDR1 LNHDA and CDR2 SQIVND (reference sequence). The V and J ends lost 10 bases and 1 base respectively, with 22 bases between them. This CDR3 spans 16 amino acids. Assay used: immunoSEQ multiplex PCR; TCRdb lists only in-frame clones, some missing. Among around 110,000 clones listed, around 93% were seen once. The receptor was isolated from a female donor with multiple sclerosis, enrolled in a pregnancy study. The chain couples TRBV19 to TRBJ1-1; a possible D gene is TRBD1 (6 bases). The sequenced sample was peripheral blood, obtained after pregnancy. The CDR3 loop reads CATSPLNRDTNTEAFF. The DNA for the CDR3 is TGTGCCACCTCCCCCCTAAACAGGGATACGAACACTGAAGCTTTCTTT.